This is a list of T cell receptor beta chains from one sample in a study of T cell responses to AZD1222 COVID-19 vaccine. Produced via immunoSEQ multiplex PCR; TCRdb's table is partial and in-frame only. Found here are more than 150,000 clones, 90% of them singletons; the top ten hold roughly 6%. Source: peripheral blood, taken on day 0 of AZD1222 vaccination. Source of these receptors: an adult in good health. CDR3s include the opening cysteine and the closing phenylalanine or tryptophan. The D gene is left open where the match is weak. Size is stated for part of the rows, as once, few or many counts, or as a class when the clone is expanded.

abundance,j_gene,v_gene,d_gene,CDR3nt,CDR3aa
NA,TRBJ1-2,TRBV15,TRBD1,TGTGCCACCAGCAGAGATTACACAAACAGGGGGGGAGGCTACACCTTC,CATSRDYTNRGGGYTF
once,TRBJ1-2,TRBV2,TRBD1,TGTGCCAGCAGAACAGGGGGAGGCTATGGCTACACCTTC,CASRTGGGYGYTF
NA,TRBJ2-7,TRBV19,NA,TGTGCCAGTAGTGCCTGGGACGGGACGGGCGAGCAGTACTTC,CASSAWDGTGEQYF
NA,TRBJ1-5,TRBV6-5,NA,TGTGCCAGCAGTTGGGGGGCTAGTAACGACAATCAGCCCCAGCATTTT,CASSWGASNDNQPQHF
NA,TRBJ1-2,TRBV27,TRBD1,TGTGCCAGCAGACCGACAGGGTCGGCCTATGGCTACACCTTC,CASRPTGSAYGYTF
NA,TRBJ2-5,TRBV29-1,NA,TGCAGCGTTCCGGGATCCTACCAAGAGACCCAGTACTTC,CSVPGSYQETQYF
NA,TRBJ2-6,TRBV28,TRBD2,TGTGCCAGCACCGAATGGGGTAGCGGGACCTCTGGGGCCAACGTCCTGACTTTC,CASTEWGSGTSGANVLTF
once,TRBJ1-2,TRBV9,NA,TGTGCCAGCAGCGTAGGTCAGGGTAACTATGGCTACACCTTC,CASSVGQGNYGYTF
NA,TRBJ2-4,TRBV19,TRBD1,TGTGCCAGTCGCCGGGACAGTCGAAACATTCAGTACTTC,CASRRDSRNIQYF
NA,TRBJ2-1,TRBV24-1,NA,TGTGCCACCAGTTTGACTTACAATGAGCAGTTCTTC,CATSLTYNEQFF
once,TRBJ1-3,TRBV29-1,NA,TGCAGCGTTCAGGTACAGGGTGGAGAAAACACCATATATTTT,CSVQVQGGENTIYF
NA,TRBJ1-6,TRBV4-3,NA,TGCGCCAGCAGCCAAGATCACAGGGATTCACCCCTCCACTTT,CASSQDHRDSPLHF
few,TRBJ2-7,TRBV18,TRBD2,TGTGCCAGCTCACCTCGGACTAGCGGGAGGGTACGGCCCGGCGAGCAGTACTTC,CASSPRTSGRVRPGEQYF
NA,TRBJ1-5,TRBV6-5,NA,TGTGCCAGCAGCCTTAACAATGGTCAGCCCCAGCATTTT,CASSLNNGQPQHF
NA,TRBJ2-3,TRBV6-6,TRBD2,TGTGCCAGCAGCCTAGACCCGTGGCTAGCGGGACGAACTGACACAGATACGCAGTATTTT,CASSLDPWLAGRTDTDTQYF
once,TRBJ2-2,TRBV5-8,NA,TGTGCCAGCAGCCTCCGGACTTTTGGGGTCGGGGAGCTGTTTTTT,CASSLRTFGVGELFF
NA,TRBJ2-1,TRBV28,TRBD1,TGTGCCAGCAGTTTGCGGACAGGGGGGAACAATGAGCAGTTCTTC,CASSLRTGGNNEQFF
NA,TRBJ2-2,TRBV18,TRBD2,TGTGCCAGCTCACCACCTGAGCGGGGGTCCGCCGGGGAGCTGTTTTTT,CASSPPERGSAGELFF
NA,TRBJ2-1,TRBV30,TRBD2,TGTGCCTGCGGAGCGGGGGGAACCTCCTACAATGAGCAGTTCTTC,CACGAGGTSYNEQFF
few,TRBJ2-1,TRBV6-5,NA,TGTGCCAGCAGACCCCTTTCCTACAATGAGCAGTTCTTC,CASRPLSYNEQFF
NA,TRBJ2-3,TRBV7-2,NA,TGTGCCAGCAGCTTAGCGATCTCCTACACGCAGTATTTT,CASSLAISYTQYF
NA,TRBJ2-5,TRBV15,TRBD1,TGTGCCACCAGCAGAGCAACTGGGACAGGGTCGGAGACCCAGTACTTC,CATSRATGTGSETQYF
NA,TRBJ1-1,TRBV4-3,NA,TGCGCCAGCAGCCAAGAAGGAGCAGGGAACACTGAAGCTTTCTTT,CASSQEGAGNTEAFF
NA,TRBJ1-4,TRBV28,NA,TGTGCCAGCAGTTTTTTTACAGGGACAACTAATGAAAAACTGTTTTTT,CASSFFTGTTNEKLFF
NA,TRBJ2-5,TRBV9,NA,TGTGCCAGCAGCGTAGTCGGAGCTTACCAAGAGACCCAGTACTTC,CASSVVGAYQETQYF
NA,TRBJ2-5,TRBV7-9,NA,TGTGCCAGCAGCTCCCCGCTAGCGAAACCGCCCGGGAAGGAGACCCAGTACTTC,CASSSPLAKPPGKETQYF
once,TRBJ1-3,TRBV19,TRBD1,TGTGCCAGTACCTTGGACAGGGGTGGAGGAAACACCATATATTTT,CASTLDRGGGNTIYF
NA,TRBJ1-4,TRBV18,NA,TGTGCCAGCTCAGGACAGAGAAATGAAAAACTGTTTTTT,CASSGQRNEKLFF
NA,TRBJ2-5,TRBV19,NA,TGTGCCAGTAGTATAGAGGGTTTGCAGACCCAGTACTTC,CASSIEGLQTQYF
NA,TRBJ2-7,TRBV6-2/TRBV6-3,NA,TGTGCCAGCAGTTTGCCGATCTCCTACGAGCAGTACTTC,CASSLPISYEQYF
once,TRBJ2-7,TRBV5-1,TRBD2,TGCGCCAGCAGCGTGACTAGCGGCGACTACGAGCAGTACTTC,CASSVTSGDYEQYF
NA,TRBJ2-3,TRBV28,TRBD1,TGTGCCAGCAGTGGCCGGGACAGGGGGTCCGCAGATACGCAGTATTTT,CASSGRDRGSADTQYF
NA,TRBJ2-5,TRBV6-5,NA,TGTGCCAGCAGTTACTCGGCGGTTGAGACCCAGTACTTC,CASSYSAVETQYF
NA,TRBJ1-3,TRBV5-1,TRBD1,TGCGCCAGCAGCTTACAGGGGGAGAGGAACACCATATATTTT,CASSLQGERNTIYF
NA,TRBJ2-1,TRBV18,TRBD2,TGTGCCAGCTCACCTCTAGCGGGGGACGACAATGAGCAGTTCTTC,CASSPLAGDDNEQFF
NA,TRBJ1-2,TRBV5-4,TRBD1,TGTGCCAGCAGCCCCTTTCAGGGGGCTAGGGGTGGCTACACCTTC,CASSPFQGARGGYTF
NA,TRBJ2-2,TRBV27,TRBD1,TGTGCCAGCAGCTCCTGGACAGGGGGGAACACCGGGGAGCTGTTTTTT,CASSSWTGGNTGELFF
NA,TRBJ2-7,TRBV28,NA,TGTGCCACCCGGGACGCAGTTACCTACGAGCAGTACTTC,CATRDAVTYEQYF
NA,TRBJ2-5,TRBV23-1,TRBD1,TGCGCCAGCAGTACACAGGGGGCCGTAGGAGAGACCCAGTACTTC,CASSTQGAVGETQYF
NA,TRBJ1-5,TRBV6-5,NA,TGTGCCAGCAGCGGCGGACAGAGAAATCAGCCCCAGCATTTT,CASSGGQRNQPQHF
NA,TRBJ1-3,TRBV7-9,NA,TGTGCCAGCAGCTTACACAGGGCTGGAAACACCATATATTTT,CASSLHRAGNTIYF